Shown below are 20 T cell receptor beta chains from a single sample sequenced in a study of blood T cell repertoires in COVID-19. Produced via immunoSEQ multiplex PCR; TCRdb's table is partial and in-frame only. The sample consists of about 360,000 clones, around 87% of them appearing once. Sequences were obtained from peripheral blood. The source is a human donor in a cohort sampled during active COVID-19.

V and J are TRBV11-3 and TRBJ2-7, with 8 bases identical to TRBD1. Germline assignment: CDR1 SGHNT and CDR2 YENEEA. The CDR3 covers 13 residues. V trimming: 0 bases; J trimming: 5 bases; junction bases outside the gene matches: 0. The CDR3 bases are TGTGCCAGCAGCTTAGAGACAGGGGACGAGCAGTACTTC. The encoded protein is CASSLETGDEQYF.

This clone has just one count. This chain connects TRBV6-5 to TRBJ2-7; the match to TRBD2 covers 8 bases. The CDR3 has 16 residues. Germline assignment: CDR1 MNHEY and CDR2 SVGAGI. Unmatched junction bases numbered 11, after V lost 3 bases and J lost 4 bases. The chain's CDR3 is CASSYSPSGLDYEQYF. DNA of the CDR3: TGTGCCAGCAGTTATTCCCCTTCGGGACTAGATTACGAGCAGTACTTC.

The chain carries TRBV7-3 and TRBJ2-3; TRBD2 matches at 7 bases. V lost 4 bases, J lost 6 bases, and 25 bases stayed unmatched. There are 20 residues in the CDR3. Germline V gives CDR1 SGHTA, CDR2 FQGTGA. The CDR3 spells CASSSRPSGTLYPGGDTQYF. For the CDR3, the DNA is TGTGCCAGCAGCTCCCGTCCTAGCGGAACCTTGTACCCCGGCGGCGATACGCAGTATTTT.

The CDR3 DNA sequence: TGCGCCAGCAGCTTGTTCCAGGGTGGTCTCTCTGGGGCCAACGTCCTGACTTTC. Its protein is CASSLFQGGLSGANVLTF. The chain has TRBV5-1 and TRBJ2-6; D is possibly TRBD1 (5 bases). Trimming took 1 base from V and 0 from J, leaving 14 bases between them. Per the germline V gene, CDR1 is SGHRS and CDR2 is YFSETQ. CDR3 length equals 18 residues. Filled out from reference TRBV5-1 and TRBJ2-6, the complete variable domain reads KAGVTQTPRYLIKTRGQQVTLSCSPISGHRSVSWYQQTPGQGLQFLFEYFSETQRNKGNFPGRFSGRQFSNSRSEMNVSTLELGDSALYLCASSLFQGGLSGANVLTFGAGSRLTVL.

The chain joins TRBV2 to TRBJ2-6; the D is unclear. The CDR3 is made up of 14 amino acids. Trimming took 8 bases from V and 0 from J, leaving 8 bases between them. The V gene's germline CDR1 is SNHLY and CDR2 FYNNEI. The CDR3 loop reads CASGEFSGANVLTF. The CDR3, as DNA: TGTGCCAGCGGAGAATTCTCTGGGGCCAACGTCCTGACTTTC.

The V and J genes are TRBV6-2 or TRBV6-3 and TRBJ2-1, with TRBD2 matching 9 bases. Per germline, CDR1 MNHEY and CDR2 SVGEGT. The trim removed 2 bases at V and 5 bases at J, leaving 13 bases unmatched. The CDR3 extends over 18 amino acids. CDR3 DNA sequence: TGTGCCAGCAGTTACCTTTCCCCGGGACTAGCCTCGGACAATGAGCAGTTCTTC. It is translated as CASSYLSPGLASDNEQFF.

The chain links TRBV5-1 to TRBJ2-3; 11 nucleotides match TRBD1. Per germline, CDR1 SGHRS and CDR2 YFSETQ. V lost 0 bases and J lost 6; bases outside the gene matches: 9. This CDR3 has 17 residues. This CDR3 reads CASSLAIGQGAFDTQYF. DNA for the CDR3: TGCGCCAGCAGCTTGGCCATCGGACAGGGGGCATTCGATACGCAGTATTTT.

CDR3 nucleotides: TGTGCCAGTAAAGGACTAGCGGGGCAGGGTGAGCAGTTCTTC. Protein product: CASKGLAGQGEQFF. V is TRBV2 and J is TRBJ2-1, with TRBD2 matching over 12 bases. The V and J ends lost 9 bases and 9 bases, in that order; junction bases with no gene match: 9. Germline-derived CDR1 and CDR2 are SNHLY and FYNNEI. The CDR3 consists of 14 residues.

The CDR3 nucleotides are TGTGCCAGCAGTCGAATCGCGGGAGGGTCCCACAATGAGCAGTTCTTC. It specifies CASSRIAGGSHNEQFF. The chain is built from TRBV7-2 and TRBJ2-1; 9 bases map to TRBD2. With 6 bases clipped from V and 5 bases from J, the junction kept 11 bases outside the gene matches. This CDR3 contains 16 residues. The V gene's germline CDR1 is SGHTA and CDR2 FQGNSA.

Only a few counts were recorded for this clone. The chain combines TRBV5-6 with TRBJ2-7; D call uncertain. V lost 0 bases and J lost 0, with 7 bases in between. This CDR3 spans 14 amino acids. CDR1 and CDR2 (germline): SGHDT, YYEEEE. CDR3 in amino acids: CASSLGHSSYEQYF. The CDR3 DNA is TGTGCCAGCAGCTTGGGACACAGCTCCTACGAGCAGTACTTC.

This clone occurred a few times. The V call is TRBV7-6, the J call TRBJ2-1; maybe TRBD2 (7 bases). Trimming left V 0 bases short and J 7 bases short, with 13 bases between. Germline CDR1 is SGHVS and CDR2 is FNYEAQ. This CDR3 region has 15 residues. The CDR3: CASSLAGGPRNEQFF. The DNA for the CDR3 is TGTGCCAGCAGCTTAGCGGGGGGGCCTCGGAATGAGCAGTTCTTC.

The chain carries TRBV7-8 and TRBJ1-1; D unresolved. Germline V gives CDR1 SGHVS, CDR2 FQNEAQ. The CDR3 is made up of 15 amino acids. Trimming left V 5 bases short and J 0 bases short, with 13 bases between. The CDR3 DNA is TGTGCCAGCAGCCCCCAGGTACAATTGAACACTGAAGCTTTCTTT. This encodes CASSPQVQLNTEAFF.

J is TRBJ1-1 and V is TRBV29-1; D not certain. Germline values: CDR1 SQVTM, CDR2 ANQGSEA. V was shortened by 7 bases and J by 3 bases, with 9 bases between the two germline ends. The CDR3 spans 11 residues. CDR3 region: CSATRDTEAFF. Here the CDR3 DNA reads TGCAGCGCCACGCGTGACACTGAAGCTTTCTTT.

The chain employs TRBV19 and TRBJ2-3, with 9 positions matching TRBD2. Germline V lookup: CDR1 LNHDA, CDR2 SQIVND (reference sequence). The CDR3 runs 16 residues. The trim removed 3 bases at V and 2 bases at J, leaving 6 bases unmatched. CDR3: CASSIGTSSSTDTQYF. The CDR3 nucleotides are TGTGCCAGTAGTATTGGGACTAGCAGCTCCACAGATACGCAGTATTTT.

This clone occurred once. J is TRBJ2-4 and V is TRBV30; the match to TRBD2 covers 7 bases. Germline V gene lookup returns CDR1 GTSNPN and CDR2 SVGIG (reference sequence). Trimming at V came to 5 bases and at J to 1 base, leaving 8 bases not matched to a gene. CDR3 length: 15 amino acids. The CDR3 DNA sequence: TGTGCCTGGCAACGGGGGGTAGAGGCCAAAAACATTCAGTACTTC. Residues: CAWQRGVEAKNIQYF. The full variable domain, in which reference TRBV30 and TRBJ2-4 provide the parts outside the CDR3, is SQTIHQWPATLVQPVGSPLSLECTVEGTSNPNLYWYRQAAGRGLQLLFYSVGIGQISSEVPQNLSASRPQDRQFILSSKKLLLSDSGFYLCAWQRGVEAKNIQYFGAGTRLSVL.

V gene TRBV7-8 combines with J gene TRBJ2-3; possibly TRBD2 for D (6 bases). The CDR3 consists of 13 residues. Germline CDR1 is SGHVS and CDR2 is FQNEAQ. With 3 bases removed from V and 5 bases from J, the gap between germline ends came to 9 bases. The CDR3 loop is CASSLRGGDTQYF. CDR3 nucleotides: TGTGCCAGCAGCTTGCGGGGAGGAGATACGCAGTATTTT.

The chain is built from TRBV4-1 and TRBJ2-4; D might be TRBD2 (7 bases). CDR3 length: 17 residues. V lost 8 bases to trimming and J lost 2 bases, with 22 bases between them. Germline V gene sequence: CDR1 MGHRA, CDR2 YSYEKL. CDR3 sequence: CASDLVGGGLSKNIQYF. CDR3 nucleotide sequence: TGCGCCAGCGACCTTGTAGGGGGAGGGCTCTCCAAAAACATTCAGTACTTC.

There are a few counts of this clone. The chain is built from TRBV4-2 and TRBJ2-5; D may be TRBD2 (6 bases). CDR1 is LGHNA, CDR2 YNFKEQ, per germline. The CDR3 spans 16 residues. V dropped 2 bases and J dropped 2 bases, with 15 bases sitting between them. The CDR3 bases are TGTGCCAGCAGCCAATATTCAGGGAGCGGGCAAGAGACCCAGTACTTC. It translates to CASSQYSGSGQETQYF.

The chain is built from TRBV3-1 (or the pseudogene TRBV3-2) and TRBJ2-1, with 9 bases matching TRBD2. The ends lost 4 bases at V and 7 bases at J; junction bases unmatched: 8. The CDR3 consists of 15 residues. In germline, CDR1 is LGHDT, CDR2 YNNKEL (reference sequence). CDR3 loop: CASSRLPGLANEQFF. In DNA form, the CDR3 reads TGTGCCAGCAGCCGTCTTCCGGGACTAGCAAATGAGCAGTTCTTC.

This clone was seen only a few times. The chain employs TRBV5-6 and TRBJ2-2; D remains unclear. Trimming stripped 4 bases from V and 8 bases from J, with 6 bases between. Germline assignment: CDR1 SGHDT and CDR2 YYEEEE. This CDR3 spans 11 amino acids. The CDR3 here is CASSMTGELFF. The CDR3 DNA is TGTGCCAGCAGCATGACAGGGGAGCTGTTTTTT. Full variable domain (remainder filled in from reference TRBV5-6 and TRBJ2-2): DAGVTQSPTHLIKTRGQQVTLRCSPKSGHDTVSWYQQALGQGPQFIFQYYEEEERQRGNFPDRFSGHQFPNYSSELNVNALLLGDSALYLCASSMTGELFFGEGSRLTVL.